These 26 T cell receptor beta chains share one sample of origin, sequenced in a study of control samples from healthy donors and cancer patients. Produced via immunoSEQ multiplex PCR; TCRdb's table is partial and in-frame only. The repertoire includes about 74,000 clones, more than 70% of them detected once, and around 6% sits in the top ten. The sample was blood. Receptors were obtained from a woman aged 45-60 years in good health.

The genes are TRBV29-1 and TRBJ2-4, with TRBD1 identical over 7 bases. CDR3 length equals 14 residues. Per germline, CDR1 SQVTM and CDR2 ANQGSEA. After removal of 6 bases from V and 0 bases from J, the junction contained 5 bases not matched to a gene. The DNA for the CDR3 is TGCAGCGTCCTAAGACAGGGAGCCAAAAACATTCAGTACTTC. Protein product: CSVLRQGAKNIQYF.

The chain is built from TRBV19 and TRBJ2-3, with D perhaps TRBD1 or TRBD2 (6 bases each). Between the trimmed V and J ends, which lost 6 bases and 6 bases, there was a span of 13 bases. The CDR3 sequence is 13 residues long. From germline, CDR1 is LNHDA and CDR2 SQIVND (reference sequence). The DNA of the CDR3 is TGTGCCAGTAGCCGGGGGCCGAGGGATACGCAGTATTTT. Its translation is CASSRGPRDTQYF.

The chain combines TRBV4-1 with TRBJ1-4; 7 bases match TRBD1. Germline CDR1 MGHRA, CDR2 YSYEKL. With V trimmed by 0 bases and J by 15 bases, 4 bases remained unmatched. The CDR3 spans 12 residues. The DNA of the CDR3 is TGCGCCAGCAGCCAAGATTGGGACAGTATGTTTTTT. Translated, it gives CASSQDWDSMFF.

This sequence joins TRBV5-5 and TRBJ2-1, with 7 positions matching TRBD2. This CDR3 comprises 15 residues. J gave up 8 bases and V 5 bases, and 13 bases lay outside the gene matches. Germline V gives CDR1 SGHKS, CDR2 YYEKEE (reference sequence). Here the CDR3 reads CASSWGGGGIDEQFF. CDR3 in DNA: TGTGCCAGCAGTTGGGGTGGGGGAGGGATCGATGAGCAGTTCTTC. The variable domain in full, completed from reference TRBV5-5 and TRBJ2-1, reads DAGVTQSPTHLIKTRGQQVTLRCSPISGHKSVSWYQQVLGQGPQFIFQYYEKEERGRGNFPDRFSARQFPNYSSELNVNALLLGDSALYLCASSWGGGGIDEQFFGPGTRLTVL.

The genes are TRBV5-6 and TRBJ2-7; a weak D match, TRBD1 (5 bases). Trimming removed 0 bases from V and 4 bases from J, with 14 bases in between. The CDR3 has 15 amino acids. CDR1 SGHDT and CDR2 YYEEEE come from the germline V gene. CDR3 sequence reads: CASSLELTVEYEQYF. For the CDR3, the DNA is TGTGCCAGCAGCTTGGAACTGACAGTCGAGTACGAGCAGTACTTC.

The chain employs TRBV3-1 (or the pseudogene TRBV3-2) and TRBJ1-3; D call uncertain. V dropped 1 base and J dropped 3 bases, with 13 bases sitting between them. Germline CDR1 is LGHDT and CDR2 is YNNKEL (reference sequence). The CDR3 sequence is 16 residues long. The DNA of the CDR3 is TGTGCCAGCAGCCAAGTTACAGCGAGGCGTGGAAACACCATATATTTT. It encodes CASSQVTARRGNTIYF.

The CDR3 sequence: CASSESSGSYSGNTIYF. The CDR3 nucleotides read TGTGCCAGCAGTGAATCTTCGGGCTCTTACTCTGGAAACACCATATATTTT. The gene calls are TRBV27 and TRBJ1-3; D unresolved. CDR3 size: 17 residues. The germline V gene encodes CDR1 MNHEY and CDR2 SMNVEV (reference sequence). Between the trimmed V and J ends, which lost 5 bases and 0 bases, there was a span of 17 bases.

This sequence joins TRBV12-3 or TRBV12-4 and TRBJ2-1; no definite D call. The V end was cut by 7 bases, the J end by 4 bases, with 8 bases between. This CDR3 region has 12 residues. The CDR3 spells CASTWSYNEQFF. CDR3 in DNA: TGTGCCAGCACCTGGAGTTACAATGAGCAGTTCTTC.

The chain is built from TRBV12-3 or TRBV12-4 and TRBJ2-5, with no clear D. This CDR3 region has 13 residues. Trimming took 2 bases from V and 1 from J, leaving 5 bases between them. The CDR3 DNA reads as TGTGCCAGCAGTTTAAGCTCCCAAGAGACCCAGTACTTC. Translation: CASSLSSQETQYF.

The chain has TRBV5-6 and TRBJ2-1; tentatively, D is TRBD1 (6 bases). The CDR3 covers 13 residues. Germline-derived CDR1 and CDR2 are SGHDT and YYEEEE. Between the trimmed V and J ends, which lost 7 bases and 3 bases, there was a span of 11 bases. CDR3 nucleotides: TGTGCCAGCCGTAGGGGGTTCTACAATGAGCAGTTCTTC. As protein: CASRRGFYNEQFF.

CDR3 in DNA: TGTGCCCTTACCAGGGGACTATGGGGTTACGAGCAGTACTTC. Protein product: CALTRGLWGYEQYF. This chain links TRBV30 with TRBJ2-7; possibly TRBD2 for D (7 bases). The V gene's germline CDR1 is GTSNPN and CDR2 SVGIG (reference sequence). This CDR3 has 14 amino acids. With 8 bases removed from V and 4 bases from J, the gap between germline ends came to 21 bases.

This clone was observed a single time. CDR3 loop: CATSEPGQGTDTQYF. CDR3 nucleotide sequence: TGTGCCACCAGTGAACCGGGACAAGGCACAGATACGCAGTATTTT. The gene calls are TRBV24-1 and TRBJ2-3, with D perhaps matching TRBD1 (6 bases). Germline loops: CDR1 KGHDR, CDR2 SFDVKD. The CDR3 contains 15 residues. Trimming cost V 4 bases and J 1 base, with 11 bases left between them.

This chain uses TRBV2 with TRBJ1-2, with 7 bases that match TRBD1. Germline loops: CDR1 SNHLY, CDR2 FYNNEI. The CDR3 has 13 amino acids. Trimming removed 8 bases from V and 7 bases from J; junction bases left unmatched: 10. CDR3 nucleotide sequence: TGTGCCAGCCAAAGTCAGGGGGTAATTGGCTACACCTTC. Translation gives CASQSQGVIGYTF.

CDR3 bases: TGTGCCAGCAGCCGATCACTAGGGGTGACTGCTGAAGCTTTCTTT. This sequence encodes CASSRSLGVTAEAFF. V and J are TRBV21-1 and TRBJ1-1. TRBV21-1 is marked as a pseudogene. The CDR3 is 15 amino acids.

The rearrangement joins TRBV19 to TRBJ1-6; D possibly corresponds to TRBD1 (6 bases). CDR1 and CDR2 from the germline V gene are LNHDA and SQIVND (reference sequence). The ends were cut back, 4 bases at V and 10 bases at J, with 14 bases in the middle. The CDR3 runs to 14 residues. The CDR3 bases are TGTGCCAGTAGTACTACAGGGTCTCGGTCACCCCTCCACTTT. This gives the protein CASSTTGSRSPLHF. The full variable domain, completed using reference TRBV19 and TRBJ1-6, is DGGITQSPKYLFRKEGQNVTLSCEQNLNHDAMYWYRQDPGQGLRLIYYSQIVNDFQKGDIAEGYSVSREKKESFPLTVTSAQKNPTAFYLCASSTTGSRSPLHFGNGTRLTVT.

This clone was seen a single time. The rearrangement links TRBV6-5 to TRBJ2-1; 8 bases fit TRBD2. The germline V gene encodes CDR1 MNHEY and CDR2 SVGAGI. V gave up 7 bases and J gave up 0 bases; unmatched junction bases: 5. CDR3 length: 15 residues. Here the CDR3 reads CASTRGGPSYNEQFF. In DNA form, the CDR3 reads TGTGCCAGCACGCGCGGGGGGCCCTCCTACAATGAGCAGTTCTTC.

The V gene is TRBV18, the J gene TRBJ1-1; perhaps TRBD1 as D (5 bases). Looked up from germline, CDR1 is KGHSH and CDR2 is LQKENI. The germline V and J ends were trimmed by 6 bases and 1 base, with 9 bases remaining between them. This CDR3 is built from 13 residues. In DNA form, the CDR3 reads TGTGCCAGCTCGTCTCAGGGGAACACTGAAGCTTTCTTT. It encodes CASSSQGNTEAFF.

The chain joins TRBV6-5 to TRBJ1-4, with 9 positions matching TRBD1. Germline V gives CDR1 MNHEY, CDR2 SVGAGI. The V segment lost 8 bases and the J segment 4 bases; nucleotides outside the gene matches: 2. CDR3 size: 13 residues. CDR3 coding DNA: TGTGCCAGCTGGGGACAGGGTAATGAAAAACTGTTTTTT. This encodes CASWGQGNEKLFF.

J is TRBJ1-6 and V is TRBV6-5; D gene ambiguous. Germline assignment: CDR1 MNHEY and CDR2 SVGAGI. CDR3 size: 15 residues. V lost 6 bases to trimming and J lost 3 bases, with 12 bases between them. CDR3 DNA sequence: TGTGCCAGCAGCTCCCGGTTATTCTATAATTCACCCCTCCACTTT. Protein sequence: CASSSRLFYNSPLHF.

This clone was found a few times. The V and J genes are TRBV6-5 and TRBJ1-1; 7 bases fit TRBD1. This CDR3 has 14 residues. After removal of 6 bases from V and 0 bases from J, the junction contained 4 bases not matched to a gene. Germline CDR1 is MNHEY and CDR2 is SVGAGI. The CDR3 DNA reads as TGTGCCAGCAGACAAGGGACAGTGAACACTGAAGCTTTCTTT. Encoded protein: CASRQGTVNTEAFF.

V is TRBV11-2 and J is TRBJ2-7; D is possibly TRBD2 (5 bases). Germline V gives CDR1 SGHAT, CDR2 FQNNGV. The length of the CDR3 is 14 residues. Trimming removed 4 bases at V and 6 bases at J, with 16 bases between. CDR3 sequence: CASSSYAFGSEQYF. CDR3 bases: TGTGCCAGCAGCTCTTATGCGTTTGGGAGCGAGCAGTACTTC.

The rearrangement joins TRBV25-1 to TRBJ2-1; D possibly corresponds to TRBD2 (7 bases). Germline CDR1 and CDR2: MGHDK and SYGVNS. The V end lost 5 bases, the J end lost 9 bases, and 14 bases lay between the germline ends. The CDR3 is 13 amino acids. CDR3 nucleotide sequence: TGTGCCAGCAGTTTGGGGGGGGCAGGTGAGCAGTTCTTC. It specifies CASSLGGAGEQFF.

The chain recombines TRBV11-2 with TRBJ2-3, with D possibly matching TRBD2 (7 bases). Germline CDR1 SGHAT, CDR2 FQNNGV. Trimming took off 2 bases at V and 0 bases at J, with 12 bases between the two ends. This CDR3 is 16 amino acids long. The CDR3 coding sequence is TGTGCCAGCAGCTTAAATCGGGGGGCTAGCACAGATACGCAGTATTTT. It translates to CASSLNRGASTDTQYF. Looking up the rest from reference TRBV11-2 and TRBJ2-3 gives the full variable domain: EAGVAQSPRYKIIEKRQSVAFWCNPISGHATLYWYQQILGQGPKLLIQFQNNGVVDDSQLPKDRFSAERLKGVDSTLKIQPAKLEDSAVYLCASSLNRGASTDTQYFGPGTRLTVL.

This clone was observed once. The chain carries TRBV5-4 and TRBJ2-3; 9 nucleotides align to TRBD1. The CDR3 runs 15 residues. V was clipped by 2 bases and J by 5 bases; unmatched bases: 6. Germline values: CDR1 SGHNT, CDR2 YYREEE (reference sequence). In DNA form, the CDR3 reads TGTGCCAGCAGCTTTGACAGGGGGACCATAGATACGCAGTATTTT. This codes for CASSFDRGTIDTQYF.

CDR3 sequence: CASSLTLTGESGANVLTF. Written as DNA, the CDR3 is TGCGCCAGCAGCTTGACGCTGACAGGGGAATCTGGGGCCAACGTCCTGACTTTC. V usage is TRBV5-1 and J usage is TRBJ2-6; 8 bases are shared with TRBD1. CDR3 size: 18 residues. The ends lost 1 base at V and 1 base at J; junction bases unmatched: 7. Germline V gene lookup returns CDR1 SGHRS and CDR2 YFSETQ.

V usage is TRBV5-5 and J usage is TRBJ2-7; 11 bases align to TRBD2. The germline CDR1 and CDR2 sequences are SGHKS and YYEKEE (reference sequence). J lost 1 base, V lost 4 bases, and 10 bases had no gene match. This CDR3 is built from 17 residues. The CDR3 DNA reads TGTGCCAGCAGCCGGATTGCTAGCGGGGGGTTATCCTACGAGCAGTACTTC. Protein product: CASSRIASGGLSYEQYF.